This T cell receptor (beta chain) was obtained from a study of blood T cell repertoires in COVID-19. The germline V gene encodes CDR1 MDHEN and CDR2 SYDVKM. This CDR3 spans 21 amino acids. The trim removed 1 base at V and 2 bases at J, leaving 14 bases unmatched. Assay used: immunoSEQ multiplex PCR; TCRdb lists only in-frame clones, some missing. The profile shows 150,000 to 200,000 clones, roughly four fifths of them singletons. V gene TRBV28 combines with J gene TRBJ2-3; 14 bases fit TRBD2. Sample: PBMCs or T cells enriched from blood (not recorded which). The origin of this receptor is a man aged 50 or older who had recovered from COVID-19. CDR3 region: CASSLYGMGLAGEATTDTQYF. The CDR3 bases are TGTGCCAGCAGTTTATATGGTATGGGACTAGCGGGGGAGGCTACCACAGATACGCAGTATTTT.